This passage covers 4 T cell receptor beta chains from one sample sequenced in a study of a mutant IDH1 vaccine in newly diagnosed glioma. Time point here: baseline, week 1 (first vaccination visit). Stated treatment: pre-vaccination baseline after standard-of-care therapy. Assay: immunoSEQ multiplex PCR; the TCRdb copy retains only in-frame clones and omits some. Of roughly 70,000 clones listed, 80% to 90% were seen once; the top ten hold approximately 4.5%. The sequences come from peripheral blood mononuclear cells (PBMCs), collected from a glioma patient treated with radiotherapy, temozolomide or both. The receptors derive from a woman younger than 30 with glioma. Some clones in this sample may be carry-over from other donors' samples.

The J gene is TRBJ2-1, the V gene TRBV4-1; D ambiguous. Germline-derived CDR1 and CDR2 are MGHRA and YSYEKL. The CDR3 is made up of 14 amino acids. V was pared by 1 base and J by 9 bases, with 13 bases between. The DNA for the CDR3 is TGCGCCAGCAGCCAAGGGATTTTAGACCTTGAGCAGTTCTTC. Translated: CASSQGILDLEQFF.

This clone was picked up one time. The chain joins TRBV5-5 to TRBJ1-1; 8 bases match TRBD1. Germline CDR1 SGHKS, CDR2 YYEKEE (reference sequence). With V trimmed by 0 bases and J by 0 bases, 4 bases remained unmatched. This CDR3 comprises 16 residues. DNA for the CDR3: TGTGCCAGCAGCTTGGGTGGGACAGGTGTGAACACTGAAGCTTTCTTT. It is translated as CASSLGGTGVNTEAFF.

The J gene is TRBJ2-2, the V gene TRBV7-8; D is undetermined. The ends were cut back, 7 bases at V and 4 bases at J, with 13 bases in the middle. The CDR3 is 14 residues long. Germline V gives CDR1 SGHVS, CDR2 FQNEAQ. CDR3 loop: CASTIRRTTGELFF. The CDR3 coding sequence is TGTGCCAGCACCATCCGTAGGACCACCGGGGAGCTGTTTTTT.

As DNA, the CDR3 is TGTGCCAGCAGCTTAAGTGGAATCAGGGCTGGGGCCAACGTCCTGACTTTC. This sequence encodes CASSLSGIRAGANVLTF. This chain connects TRBV7-9 to TRBJ2-6, with TRBD1 as a possible D gene (5 bases). V shed 2 bases and J shed 2 bases, with 13 bases lying between them. This CDR3 spans 17 amino acids. Germline V CDR1 and CDR2: SEHNR, FQNEAQ (reference sequence).